This section outlines one T cell receptor beta chain sequence together with its context. Its specificity is unknown. The data are from a study of memory CD4+ T cells and cytomegalovirus serostatus. Study results and limitations: Of around 160 reported CMV TCRbeta sequences, some 70 were found in memory CD4+ repertoires.

Generated by immunoSEQ multiplex PCR, the TCRdb table keeps only in-frame clones and is missing some. This sample yields about 75,000 clones, of which roughly 80% are seen a single time; 2% to 3% belongs to the top ten. Single viable CD3+CD4+CD8-CD45RO+ cells were sorted as the memory CD4+ T cells. The CDR3 consists of 15 residues. In germline, CDR1 is MNHEY, CDR2 SMNVEV (reference sequence). Trimming at V came to 5 bases and at J to 4 bases, leaving 10 bases not matched to a gene. The TCR sequence derives from an adult in good health and CMV-seropositive. The chain employs TRBV27 and TRBJ2-7, with TRBD2 identical over 8 bases. The sample was memory CD4+ T cells from blood. The CDR3 nucleotides are TGTGCCAGCAGTCTCTCAGCGGGGGCCAGTTACGAGCAGTACTTC. This translates into CASSLSAGASYEQYF.